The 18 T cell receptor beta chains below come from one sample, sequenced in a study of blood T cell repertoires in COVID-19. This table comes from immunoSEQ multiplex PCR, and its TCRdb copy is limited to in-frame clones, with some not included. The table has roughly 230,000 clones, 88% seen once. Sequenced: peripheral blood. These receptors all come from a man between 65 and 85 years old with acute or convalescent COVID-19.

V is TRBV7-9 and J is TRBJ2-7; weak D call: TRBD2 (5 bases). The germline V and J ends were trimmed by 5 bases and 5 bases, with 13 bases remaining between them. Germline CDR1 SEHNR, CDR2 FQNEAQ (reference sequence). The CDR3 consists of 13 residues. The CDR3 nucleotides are TGTGCCAGCAGCCGGAGGTCGGGGAACGAGCAGTACTTC. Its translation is CASSRRSGNEQYF. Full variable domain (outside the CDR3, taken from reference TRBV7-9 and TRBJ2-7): DTGVSQNPRHKITKRGQNVTFRCDPISEHNRLYWYRQTLGQGPEFLTYFQNEAQLEKSRLLSDRFSAERPKGSFSTLEIQRTEQGDSAMYLCASSRRSGNEQYFGPGTRLTVT.

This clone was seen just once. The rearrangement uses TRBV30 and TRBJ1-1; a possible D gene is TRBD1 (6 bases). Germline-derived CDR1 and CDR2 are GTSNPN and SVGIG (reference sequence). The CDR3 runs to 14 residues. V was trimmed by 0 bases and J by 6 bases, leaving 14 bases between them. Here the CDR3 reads CAWSVAQGFAEAFF. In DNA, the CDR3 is TGTGCCTGGAGTGTGGCTCAGGGGTTCGCTGAAGCTTTCTTT.

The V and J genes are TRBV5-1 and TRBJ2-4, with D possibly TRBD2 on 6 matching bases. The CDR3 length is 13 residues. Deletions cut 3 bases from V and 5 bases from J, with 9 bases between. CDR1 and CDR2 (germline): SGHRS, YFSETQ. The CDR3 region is CASSSGDQNIQYF. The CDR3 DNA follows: TGCGCCAGCAGCTCGGGAGACCAAAACATTCAGTACTTC.

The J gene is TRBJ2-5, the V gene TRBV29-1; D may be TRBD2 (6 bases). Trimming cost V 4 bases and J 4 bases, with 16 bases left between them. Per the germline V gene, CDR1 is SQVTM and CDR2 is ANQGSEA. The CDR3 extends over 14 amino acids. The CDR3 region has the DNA TGCAGCGTTGTTGGGTACGGGGGAGGAGAGACCCAGTACTTC. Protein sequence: CSVVGYGGGETQYF. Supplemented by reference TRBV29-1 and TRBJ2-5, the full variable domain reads SAVISQKPSRDICQRGTSLTIQCQVDSQVTMMFWYRQQPGQSLTLIATANQGSEATYESGFVIDKFPISRPNLTFSTLTVSNMSPEDSSIYLCSVVGYGGGETQYFGPGTRLLVL.

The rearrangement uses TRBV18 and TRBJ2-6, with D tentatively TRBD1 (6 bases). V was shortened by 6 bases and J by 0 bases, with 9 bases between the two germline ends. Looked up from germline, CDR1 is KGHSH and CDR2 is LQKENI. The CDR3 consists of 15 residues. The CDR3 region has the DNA TGTGCCAGCTCCGGACAGAGCTCTGGGGCCAACGTCCTGACTTTC. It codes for CASSGQSSGANVLTF.

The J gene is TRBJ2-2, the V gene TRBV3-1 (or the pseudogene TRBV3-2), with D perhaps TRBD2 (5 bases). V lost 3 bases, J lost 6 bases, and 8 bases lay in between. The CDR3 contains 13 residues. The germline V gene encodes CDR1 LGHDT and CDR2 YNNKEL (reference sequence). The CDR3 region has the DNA TGTGCCAGCAGCCAGATCGGGGCCGGGGAGCTGTTTTTT. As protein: CASSQIGAGELFF.

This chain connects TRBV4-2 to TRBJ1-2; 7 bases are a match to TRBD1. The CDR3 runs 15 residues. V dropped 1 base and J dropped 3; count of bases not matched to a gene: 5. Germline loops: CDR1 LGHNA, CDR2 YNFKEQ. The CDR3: CASSQVGQTYYGYTF. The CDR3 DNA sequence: TGTGCCAGCAGCCAAGTGGGACAGACTTACTATGGCTACACCTTC.

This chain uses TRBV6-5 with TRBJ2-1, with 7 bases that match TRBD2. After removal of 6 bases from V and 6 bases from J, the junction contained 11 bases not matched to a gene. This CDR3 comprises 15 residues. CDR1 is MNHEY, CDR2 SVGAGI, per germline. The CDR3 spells CASSSGLGPRNEQFF. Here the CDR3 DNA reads TGTGCCAGCAGCTCCGGACTAGGACCCCGCAATGAGCAGTTCTTC.

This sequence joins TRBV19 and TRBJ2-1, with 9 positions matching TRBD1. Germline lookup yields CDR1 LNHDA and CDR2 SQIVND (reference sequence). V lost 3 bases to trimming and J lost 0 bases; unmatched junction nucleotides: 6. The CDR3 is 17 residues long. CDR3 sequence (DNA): TGTGCCAGTAGTATGGGGACAGGGTTCCGCTCCTACAATGAGCAGTTCTTC. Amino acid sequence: CASSMGTGFRSYNEQFF.

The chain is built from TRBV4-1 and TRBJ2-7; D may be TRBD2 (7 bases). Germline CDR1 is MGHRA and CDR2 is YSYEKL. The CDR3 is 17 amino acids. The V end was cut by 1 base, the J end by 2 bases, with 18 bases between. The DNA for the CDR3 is TGCGCCAGCAGCCAAGTTGGGGGTAGGGGGGGAACCTACGAGCAGTACTTC. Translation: CASSQVGGRGGTYEQYF.

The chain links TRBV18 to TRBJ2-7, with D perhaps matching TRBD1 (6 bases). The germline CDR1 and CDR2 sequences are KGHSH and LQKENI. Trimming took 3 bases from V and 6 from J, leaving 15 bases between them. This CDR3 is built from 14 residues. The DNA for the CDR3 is TGTGCCAGCTCACCGCGACAGGATGGATCCGAGCAGTACTTC. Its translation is CASSPRQDGSEQYF.

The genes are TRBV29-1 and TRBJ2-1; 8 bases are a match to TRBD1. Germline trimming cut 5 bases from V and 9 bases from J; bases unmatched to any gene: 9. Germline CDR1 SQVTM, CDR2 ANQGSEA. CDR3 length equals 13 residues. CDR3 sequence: CSVMDRVGSEQFF. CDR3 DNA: TGCAGCGTTATGGACAGGGTGGGCAGTGAGCAGTTCTTC.

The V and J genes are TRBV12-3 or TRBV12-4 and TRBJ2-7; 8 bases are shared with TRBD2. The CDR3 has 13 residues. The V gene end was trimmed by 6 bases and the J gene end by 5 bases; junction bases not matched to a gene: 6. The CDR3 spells CASRERETNEQYF. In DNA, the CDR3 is TGTGCCAGCAGGGAGCGGGAGACCAACGAGCAGTACTTC.

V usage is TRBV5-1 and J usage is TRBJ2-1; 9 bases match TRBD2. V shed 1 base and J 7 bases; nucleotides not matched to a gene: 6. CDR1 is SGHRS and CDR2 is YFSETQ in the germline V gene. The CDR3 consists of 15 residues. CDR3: CASSLTSGYRNEQFF. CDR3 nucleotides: TGCGCCAGCAGCTTGACTAGCGGGTACCGAAATGAGCAGTTCTTC.

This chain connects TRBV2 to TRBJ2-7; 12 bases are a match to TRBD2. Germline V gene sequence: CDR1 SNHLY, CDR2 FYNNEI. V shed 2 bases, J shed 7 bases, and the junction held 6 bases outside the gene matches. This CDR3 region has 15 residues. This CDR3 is CASSERLAGASEQYF. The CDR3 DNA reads TGTGCCAGCAGTGAACGACTAGCGGGAGCAAGTGAGCAGTACTTC.

CDR3 sequence: CASSQGLAGAETQYF. The CDR3 DNA reads as TGTGCCAGCAGCCAAGGACTAGCGGGGGCAGAGACCCAGTACTTC. The chain uses TRBV3-1 (or the pseudogene TRBV3-2) and TRBJ2-5; the match to TRBD2 covers 12 bases. The CDR3 sequence is 15 residues long. CDR1 and CDR2 from the germline V gene are LGHDT and YNNKEL (reference sequence). The V and J ends lost 1 base and 4 bases, in that order; junction bases with no gene match: 1.

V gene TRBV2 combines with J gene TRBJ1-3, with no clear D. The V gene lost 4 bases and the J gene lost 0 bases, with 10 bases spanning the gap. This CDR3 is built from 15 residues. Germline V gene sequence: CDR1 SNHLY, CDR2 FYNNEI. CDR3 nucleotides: TGTGCCAGCAGTGTTGGCGGGAGCTCTGGAAACACCATATATTTT. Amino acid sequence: CASSVGGSSGNTIYF.

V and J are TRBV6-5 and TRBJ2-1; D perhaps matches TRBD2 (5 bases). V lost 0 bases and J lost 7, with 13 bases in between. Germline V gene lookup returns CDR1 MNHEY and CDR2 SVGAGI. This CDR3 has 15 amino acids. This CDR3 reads CASSYSRARSNEQFF. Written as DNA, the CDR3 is TGTGCCAGCAGTTACTCGAGGGCACGCTCGAATGAGCAGTTCTTC.